This TCR beta chain was profiled in a study of shared clonotypes between healthy human individuals (dated by TCRdb to about 2020). Describing the broader study: Two women and a few men aged 18 to 49 years were included in the cohort. For each donor, CD4 naive and CD4 memory were each run on three plates, CD8 naive on two plates, and CD8 memory on one plate. The study deeply sequenced blood TCR repertoires of about 5 healthy adults to estimate repertoire size and the extent of clonotype sharing between individuals. To increase sequencing depth and limit assay-specific biases, different laboratories used diverse techniques to prepare libraries and sequence TCR repertoires. Between about 0.8 and 9 billion PBMCs per donor were obtained by leukapheresis.

Donors were healthy HIV-negative adults with no recently reported acute infections or vaccinations. Every donor was a Caucasian adult residing in Nashville, Tennessee, USA. CD4+ T cells were enriched by magnetic negative selection; naive cells were then positively selected on CD45RA, and the negative fraction formed the memory subset. After blood collection by leukapheresis, PBMCs were isolated using Ficoll-Histopaque density gradient centrifugation and then cryopreserved in the vapor phase of liquid nitrogen. Analytical flow cytometry was used to check the purity and quantity of every magnetically sorted T cell population. From each sorted fraction, genomic DNA was isolated and quantified by UV absorbance on a Nanodrop 2000c. Using the deep immunoSEQ assay, multiplex PCR amplified TCR CDR3 regions from genomic DNA. Extracted genomic DNA from each cell subset was spread evenly across all wells of several immunoSEQ 96-well plates, with each plate serving as a replicate. Each replicate PCR for sorted subsets received around 0.2 ug genomic DNA, equal to 28,000 or so T cell genomes. The purified libraries were quantified using a Qubit 3.0 fluorometer, sized with a Bioanalyzer 2100, and then quantified again using the KAPA Library Quantification kit. A separate single-read 150-cycle Illumina NextSeq 550 flow cell was used to sequence each immunoSEQ 96-well plate. The source study handled its data this way. Because the immunoSEQ output held only junctional sequences and lacked quality scores, the filtering could not match the filtering applied to full-length reads. To assign V/J genes and CDR3, sequences were annotated using PyIR, a Python wrapper for IgBLAST v1.9, with IMGT germline references. Reads were removed for weak V/J assignments (E-value above 1e-6), missing CDR3, stop codons, out-of-frame junctions, or ambiguous translated residues. A V3J clonotype was defined by an identical inferred V gene, J gene, and CDR3 amino acid sequence. The percentage overlap between two repertoires was calculated by dividing the number of shared unique clonotypes by the size of the smaller repertoire. Repertoire richness was assessed with RTK rarefaction, the Chao1 estimator, and Recon v2.1 estimates of unobserved clonotypes. For all TCRbeta clonotypes obtained by the gDNA method from several donors, generation probabilities were computed with OLGA. TCRdb carries this immuneACCESS record with in-frame sequences only. Its versions omit some clonotypes, under half of them owing to an unresolved V gene in the studies checked, with the rest unexplained. V, J and clone size are those of that table, while D and trimming were read from the DNA. The sample records some 2,500,000 clones, approximately 93% of which are singletons. The top ten hold 0.36% of the sample.

The CDR3 starts with the cysteine, ends with the phenylalanine, and has 11 residues. Of all the DNA, just the CDR3 is kept, 33 bases in frame from base 1. The CDR1 and CDR2 encoded by the germline V gene (reference sequence) are DFQATT and SNEGSKA. General findings and caveats noted by the study authors: Incomplete sequencing was indicated by rarefaction of sorted-subset datasets, despite the large sequencing depth. Roughly 5.2% of naive CD4, 3.5% of naive CD8, roughly 2.4% of memory CD4, and around 0.42% of memory CD8 clonotypes were shared across a few donors. Larger estimated clonotype richness was generally found for naive subsets than for memory subsets. Pairwise subsampling led to the expectation that sequencing depth would affect the degree of clonotype sharing among donors. Because the study included a small number of donors, the genetic and exposure-history diversity represented was limited. Sampling was restricted to blood, and TCR repertoires in tissues likely differ from the TCR repertoires found in blood. Clonotypes shared by all four sorted-subset donors showed higher generation probabilities than non-shared clonotypes.

This clone was counted once. Its antigen target is currently unknown. No base quality values were provided; no much bigger clone lies one nucleotide off. The sequenced sample was naive CD4+ T cells from PBMCs. The sample's cell subset or site label is to be understood as: CD45RA+ positively selected. The chain is made from TRBV20-1 and TRBJ1-2; a tentative D match to TRBD1 spans 6 bases. This receptor was obtained from a man in his late teens or twenties in good health. Some clones in this sample may be carry-over from other donors' samples. CDR3 protein: CSLGGAYGYTF. In nucleotide form, the sequence is TGCAGCCTGGGGGGGGCCTATGGCTACACCTTC.